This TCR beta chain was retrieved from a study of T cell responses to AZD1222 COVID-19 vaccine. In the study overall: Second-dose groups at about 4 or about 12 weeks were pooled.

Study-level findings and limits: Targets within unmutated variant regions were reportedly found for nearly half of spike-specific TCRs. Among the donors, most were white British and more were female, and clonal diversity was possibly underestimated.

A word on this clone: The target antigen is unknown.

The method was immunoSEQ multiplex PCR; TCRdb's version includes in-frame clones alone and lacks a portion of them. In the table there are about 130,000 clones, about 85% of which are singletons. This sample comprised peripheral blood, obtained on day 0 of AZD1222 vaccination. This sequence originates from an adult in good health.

CDR3 protein: CASRPGQGSTEAFF. The CDR3 coding sequence is TGTGCCAGCAGGCCGGGACAGGGGTCGACTGAAGCTTTCTTT. This chain joins TRBV2 and TRBJ1-1; 10 bases are shared with TRBD1. Germline CDR1 is SNHLY and CDR2 is FYNNEI. Unmatched junction bases numbered 6, after V lost 6 bases and J lost 5 bases. The CDR3 has 14 residues.